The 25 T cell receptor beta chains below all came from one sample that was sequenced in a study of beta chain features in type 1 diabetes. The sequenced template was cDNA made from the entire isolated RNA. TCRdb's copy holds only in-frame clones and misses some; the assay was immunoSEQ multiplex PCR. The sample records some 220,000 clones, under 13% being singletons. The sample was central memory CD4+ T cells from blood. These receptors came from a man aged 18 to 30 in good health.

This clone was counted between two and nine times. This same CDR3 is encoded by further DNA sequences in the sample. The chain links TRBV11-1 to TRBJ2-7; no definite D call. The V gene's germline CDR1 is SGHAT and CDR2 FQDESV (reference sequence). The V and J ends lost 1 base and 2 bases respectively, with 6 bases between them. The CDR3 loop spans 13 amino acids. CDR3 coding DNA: TGTGCCAGCAGCTTAGATCCAGCCTACGAGCAGTACTTC. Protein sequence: CASSLDPAYEQYF.

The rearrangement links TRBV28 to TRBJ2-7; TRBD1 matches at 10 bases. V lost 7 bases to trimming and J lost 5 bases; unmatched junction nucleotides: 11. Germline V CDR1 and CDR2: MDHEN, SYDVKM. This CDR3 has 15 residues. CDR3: CASTSGDRGYDEQYF. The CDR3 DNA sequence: TGTGCCAGCACAAGCGGGGACAGGGGATATGACGAGCAGTACTTC.

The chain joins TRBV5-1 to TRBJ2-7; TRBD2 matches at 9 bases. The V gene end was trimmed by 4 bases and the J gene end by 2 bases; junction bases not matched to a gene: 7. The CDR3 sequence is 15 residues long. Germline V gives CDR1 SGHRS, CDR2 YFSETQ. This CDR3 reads CASSPVTSGPYEQYF. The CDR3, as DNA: TGCGCCAGCAGCCCCGTGACTAGCGGCCCCTACGAGCAGTACTTC. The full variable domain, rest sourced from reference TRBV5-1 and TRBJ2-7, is KAGVTQTPRYLIKTRGQQVTLSCSPISGHRSVSWYQQTPGQGLQFLFEYFSETQRNKGNFPGRFSGRQFSNSRSEMNVSTLELGDSALYLCASSPVTSGPYEQYFGPGTRLTVT.

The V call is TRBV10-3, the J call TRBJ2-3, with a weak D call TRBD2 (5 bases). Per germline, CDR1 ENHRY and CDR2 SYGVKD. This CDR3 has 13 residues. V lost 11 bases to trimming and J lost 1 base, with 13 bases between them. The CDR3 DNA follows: TGTGCCTCCGGCGGGTTTGGCACAGATACGCAGTATTTT. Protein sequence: CASGGFGTDTQYF.

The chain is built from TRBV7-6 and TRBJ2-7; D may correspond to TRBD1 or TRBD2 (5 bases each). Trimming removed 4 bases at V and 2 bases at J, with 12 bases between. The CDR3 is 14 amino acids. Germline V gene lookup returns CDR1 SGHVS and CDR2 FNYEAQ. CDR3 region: CASSSGTGAYEQYF. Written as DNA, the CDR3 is TGTGCCAGCAGCTCCGGGACCGGGGCCTACGAGCAGTACTTC.

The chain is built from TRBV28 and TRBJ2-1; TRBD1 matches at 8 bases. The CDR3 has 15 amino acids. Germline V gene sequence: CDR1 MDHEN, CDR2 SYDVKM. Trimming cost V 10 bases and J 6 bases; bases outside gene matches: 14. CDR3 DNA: TGTGCCACCTACGCCGGGACAGGCCCGTCCAATGAGCAGTTCTTC. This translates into CATYAGTGPSNEQFF. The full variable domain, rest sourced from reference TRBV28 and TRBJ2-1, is DVKVTQSSRYLVKRTGEKVFLECVQDMDHENMFWYRQDPGLGLRLIYFSYDVKMKEKGDIPEGYSVSREKKERFSLILESASTNQTSMYLCATYAGTGPSNEQFFGPGTRLTVL.

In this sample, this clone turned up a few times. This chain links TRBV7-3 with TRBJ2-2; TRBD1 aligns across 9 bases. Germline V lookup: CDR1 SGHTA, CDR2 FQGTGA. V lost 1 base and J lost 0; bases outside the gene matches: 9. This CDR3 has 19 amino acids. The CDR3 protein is CASSLMGTGKHPNTGELFF. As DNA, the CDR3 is TGTGCCAGCAGCTTAATGGGGACAGGGAAGCATCCGAACACCGGGGAGCTGTTTTTT.

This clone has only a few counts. The chain's CDR3 is CASSYSGNTGELFF. The DNA for the CDR3 is TGTGCCAGCAGTTACAGTGGGAACACCGGGGAGCTGTTTTTT. This rearrangement joins TRBV2 to TRBJ2-2, with no clear D. The CDR3 contains 14 residues. V was cut by 5 bases and J by 1 base, with 8 bases left in between. Germline loops: CDR1 SNHLY, CDR2 FYNNEI.

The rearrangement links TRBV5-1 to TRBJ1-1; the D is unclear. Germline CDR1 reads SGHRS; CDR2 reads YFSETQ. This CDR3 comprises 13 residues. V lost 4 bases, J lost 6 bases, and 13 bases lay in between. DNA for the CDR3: TGCGCCAGCAGCCTCGAAAGTAAGGCTGAAGCTTTCTTT. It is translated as CASSLESKAEAFF.

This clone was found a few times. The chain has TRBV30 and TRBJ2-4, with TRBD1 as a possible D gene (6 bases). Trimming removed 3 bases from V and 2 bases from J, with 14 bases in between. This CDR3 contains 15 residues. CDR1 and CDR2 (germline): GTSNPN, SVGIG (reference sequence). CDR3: CAWSSDRTPKNIQYF. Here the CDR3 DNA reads TGTGCCTGGAGCTCGGACAGAACTCCCAAAAACATTCAGTACTTC. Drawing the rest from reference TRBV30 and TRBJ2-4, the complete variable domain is SQTIHQWPATLVQPVGSPLSLECTVEGTSNPNLYWYRQAAGRGLQLLFYSVGIGQISSEVPQNLSASRPQDRQFILSSKKLLLSDSGFYLCAWSSDRTPKNIQYFGAGTRLSVL.

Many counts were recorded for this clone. The CDR3 bases are TGTGCCAGCAGTGAAGGAACGGGGTTCACAGGGACCAAAAACATTCAGTACTTC. It is translated as CASSEGTGFTGTKNIQYF. The J gene is TRBJ2-4, the V gene TRBV6-1; possibly TRBD1 for D (6 bases). The germline V gene encodes CDR1 MNHNS and CDR2 SASEGT. This CDR3 comprises 18 residues. V lost 1 base, J lost 2 bases, and 18 bases lay in between.

This CDR3 reads CASSLGSSGANVLTF. CDR3 DNA: TGTGCCAGCAGCTTGGGCTCATCTGGGGCCAACGTCCTGACTTTC. The chain employs TRBV5-4 and TRBJ2-6; D uncertain. The length of the CDR3 is 15 residues. Germline CDR1 is SGHNT and CDR2 is YYREEE (reference sequence). V lost 0 bases and J 1 base, leaving 5 bases between the germline ends. Based on the CDR3 plus reference TRBV5-4 and TRBJ2-6, the full variable domain is ETGVTQSPTHLIKTRGQQVTLRCSSQSGHNTVSWYQQALGQGPQFIFQYYREEENGRGNFPPRFSGLQFPNYSSELNVNALELDDSALYLCASSLGSSGANVLTFGAGSRLTVL.

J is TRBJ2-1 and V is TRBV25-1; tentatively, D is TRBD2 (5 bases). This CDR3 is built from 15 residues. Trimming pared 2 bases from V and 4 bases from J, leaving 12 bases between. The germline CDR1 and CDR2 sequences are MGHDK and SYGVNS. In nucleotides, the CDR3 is TGTGCCAGCAGTGAAATCGACTACCGTTACAATGAGCAGTTCTTC. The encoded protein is CASSEIDYRYNEQFF.

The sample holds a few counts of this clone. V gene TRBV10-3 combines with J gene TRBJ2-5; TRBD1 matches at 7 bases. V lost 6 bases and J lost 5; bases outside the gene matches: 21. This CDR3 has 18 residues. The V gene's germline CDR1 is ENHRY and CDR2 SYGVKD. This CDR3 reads CAIRPIRSKRQGEETQYF. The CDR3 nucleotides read TGTGCCATCAGACCGATTCGGAGCAAAAGACAGGGAGAGGAGACCCAGTACTTC.

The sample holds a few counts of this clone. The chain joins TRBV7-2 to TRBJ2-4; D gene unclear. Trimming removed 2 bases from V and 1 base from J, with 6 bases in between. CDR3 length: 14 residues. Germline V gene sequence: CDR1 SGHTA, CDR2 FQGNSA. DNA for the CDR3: TGTGCCAGCAGCTTATTAGGGGCCAAAAACATTCAGTACTTC. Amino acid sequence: CASSLLGAKNIQYF.

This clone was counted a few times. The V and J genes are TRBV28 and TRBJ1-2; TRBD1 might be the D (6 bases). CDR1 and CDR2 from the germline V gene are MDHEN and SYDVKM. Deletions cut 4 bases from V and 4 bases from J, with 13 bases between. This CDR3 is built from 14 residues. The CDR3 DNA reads TGTGCCAGCAGTTCATCAGGGGTGGGCTATGGCTACACCTTC. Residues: CASSSSGVGYGYTF.

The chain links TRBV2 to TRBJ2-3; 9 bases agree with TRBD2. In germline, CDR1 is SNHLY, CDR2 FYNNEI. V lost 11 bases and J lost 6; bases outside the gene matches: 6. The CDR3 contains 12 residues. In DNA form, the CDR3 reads TGTGCCGGGCGGGAGGGGGCGGATACGCAGTATTTT. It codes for CAGREGADTQYF.

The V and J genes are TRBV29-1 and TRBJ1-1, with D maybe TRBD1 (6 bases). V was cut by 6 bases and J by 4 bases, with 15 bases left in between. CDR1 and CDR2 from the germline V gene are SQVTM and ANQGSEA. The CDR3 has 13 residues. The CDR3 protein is CSVERGGGTEAFF. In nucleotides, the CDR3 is TGCAGCGTCGAAAGAGGGGGAGGCACTGAAGCTTTCTTT.

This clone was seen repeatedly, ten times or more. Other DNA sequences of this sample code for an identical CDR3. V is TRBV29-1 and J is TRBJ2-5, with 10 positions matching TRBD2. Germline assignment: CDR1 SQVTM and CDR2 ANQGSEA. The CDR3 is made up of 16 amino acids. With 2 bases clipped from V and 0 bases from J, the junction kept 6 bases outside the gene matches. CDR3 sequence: CSVEPGLAWYQETQYF. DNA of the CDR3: TGCAGCGTTGAACCGGGACTAGCGTGGTACCAAGAGACCCAGTACTTC.

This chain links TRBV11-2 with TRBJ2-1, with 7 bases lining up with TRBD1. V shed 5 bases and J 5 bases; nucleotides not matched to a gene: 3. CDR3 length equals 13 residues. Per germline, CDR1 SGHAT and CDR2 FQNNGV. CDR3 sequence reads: CASSVDRNNEQFF. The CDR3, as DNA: TGTGCCAGCAGCGTGGACAGGAACAATGAGCAGTTCTTC. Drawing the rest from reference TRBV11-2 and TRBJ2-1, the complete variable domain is EAGVAQSPRYKIIEKRQSVAFWCNPISGHATLYWYQQILGQGPKLLIQFQNNGVVDDSQLPKDRFSAERLKGVDSTLKIQPAKLEDSAVYLCASSVDRNNEQFFGPGTRLTVL.

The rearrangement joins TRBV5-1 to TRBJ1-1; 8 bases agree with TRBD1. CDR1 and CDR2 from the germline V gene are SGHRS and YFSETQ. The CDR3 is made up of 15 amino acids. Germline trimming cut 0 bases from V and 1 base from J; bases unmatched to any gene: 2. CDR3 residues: CASSLGTGTNTEAFF. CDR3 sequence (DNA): TGCGCCAGCAGCTTGGGGACAGGGACGAACACTGAAGCTTTCTTT.

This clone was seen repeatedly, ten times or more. CDR3 region: CASGGRGYEQYF. CDR3 DNA: TGTGCCAGCGGCGGCCGAGGCTACGAGCAGTACTTC. The rearrangement links TRBV7-9 to TRBJ2-7; D not certain. Trimming left V 8 bases short and J 3 bases short, with 11 bases between. CDR1 is SEHNR and CDR2 is FQNEAQ in the germline V gene (reference sequence). The CDR3 is 12 amino acids.

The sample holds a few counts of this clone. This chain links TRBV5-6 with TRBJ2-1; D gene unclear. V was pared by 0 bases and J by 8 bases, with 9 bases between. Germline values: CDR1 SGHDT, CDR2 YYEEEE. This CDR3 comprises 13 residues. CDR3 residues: CASSLGVEDEQFF. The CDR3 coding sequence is TGTGCCAGCAGCTTGGGGGTAGAGGATGAGCAGTTCTTC. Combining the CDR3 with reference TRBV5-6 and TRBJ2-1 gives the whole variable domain DAGVTQSPTHLIKTRGQQVTLRCSPKSGHDTVSWYQQALGQGPQFIFQYYEEEERQRGNFPDRFSGHQFPNYSSELNVNALLLGDSALYLCASSLGVEDEQFFGPGTRLTVL.

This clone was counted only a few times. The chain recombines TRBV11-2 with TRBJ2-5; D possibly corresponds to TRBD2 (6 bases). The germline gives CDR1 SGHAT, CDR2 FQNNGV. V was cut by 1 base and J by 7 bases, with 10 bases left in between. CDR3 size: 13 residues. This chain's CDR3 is CASSLGGETTQYF. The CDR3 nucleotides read TGTGCCAGCAGCTTAGGGGGGGAGACGACCCAGTACTTC.

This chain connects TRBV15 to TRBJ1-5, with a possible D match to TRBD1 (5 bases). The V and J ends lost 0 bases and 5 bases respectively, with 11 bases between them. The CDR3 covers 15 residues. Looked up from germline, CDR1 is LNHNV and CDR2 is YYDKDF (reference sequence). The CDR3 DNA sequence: TGTGCCACCAGCAGAGATAAAGGCAGGGATCAGCCCCAGCATTTT. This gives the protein CATSRDKGRDQPQHF.